Presented here are 2 T cell receptor beta chains from one specimen sequenced in a study of blood T cell repertoires in COVID-19. The assay was immunoSEQ multiplex PCR, and TCRdb's table has in-frame clones only and misses some. The repertoire has roughly 420,000 clones, roughly 90% of them found once; the top ten carry 0.95% to 1%. The specimen was PBMCs or T cells enriched from blood (not recorded which). These TCRs come from a woman aged 25 to 39 with acute COVID-19.

In regard to this clone: Sequence at one end of the junction differs from germline and may be a read error. The chain employs TRBV4-1 and TRBJ1-5, with TRBD1 matching over 8 bases. The CDR3 extends over 14 amino acids. CDR1 and CDR2 (germline): MGHRA, YSYEKL. CDR3 in DNA: TGCGCCAGCAGCCAAGGGGCAGGGGGCGTACGACGTCAGTTT. This encodes CASSQGAGGVRRQF.

The table lists this clone with a count of one. The CDR3 protein is CATRMPYGTGTGNEQFF. The DNA for the CDR3 is TGTGCCACCCGAATGCCATACGGGACAGGGACCGGGAATGAGCAGTTCTTC. V and J are TRBV10-3 and TRBJ2-1; 9 nucleotides match TRBD1. This CDR3 has 17 residues. Germline trimming cut 10 bases from V and 7 bases from J; bases unmatched to any gene: 20. Germline CDR1 and CDR2: ENHRY and SYGVKD.